The entry that follows covers one T cell receptor (beta chain) sequence. The data were obtained in a study of shared clonotypes between healthy human individuals. Some clones are missing from TCRdb's copy, which holds only in-frame ones; the method was immunoSEQ multiplex PCR. The sample lists roughly 380,000 clones; 90% to 98% were seen once. Sequenced input: memory CD8+ T cells sorted from blood. The subset: CD45RO+ cells pooled with CCR7-negative TemRA cells. The receptor's source is a man aged 30 to 45 in good health.

Here the CDR3 reads CASSLGSVLDRGRRETQYF. In DNA form, the CDR3 reads TGTGCCAGCAGCTTAGGGTCCGTGCTGGACAGGGGACGCCGAGAGACCCAGTACTTC. The J gene is TRBJ2-5, the V gene TRBV7-9, with 9 nucleotides matching TRBD1. V was pared by 1 base and J by 4 bases, with 16 bases of the junction left unmatched. Germline CDR1 is SEHNR and CDR2 is FQNEAQ (reference sequence). CDR3 length: 19 residues.